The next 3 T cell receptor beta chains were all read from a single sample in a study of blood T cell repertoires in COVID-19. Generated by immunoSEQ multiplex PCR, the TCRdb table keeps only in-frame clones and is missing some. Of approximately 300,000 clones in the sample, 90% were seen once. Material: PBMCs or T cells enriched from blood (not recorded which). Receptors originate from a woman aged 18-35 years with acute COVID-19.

CDR3 nucleotide sequence: TGTGCCAGCAGTTTTCCCAGCTCCTACGAGCAGTACTTC. The encoded protein is CASSFPSSYEQYF. The chain links TRBV27 to TRBJ2-7; D is ambiguous. Germline V lookup: CDR1 MNHEY, CDR2 SMNVEV (reference sequence). The CDR3 consists of 13 residues. The germline V and J ends were trimmed by 3 bases and 0 bases, with 6 bases remaining between them.

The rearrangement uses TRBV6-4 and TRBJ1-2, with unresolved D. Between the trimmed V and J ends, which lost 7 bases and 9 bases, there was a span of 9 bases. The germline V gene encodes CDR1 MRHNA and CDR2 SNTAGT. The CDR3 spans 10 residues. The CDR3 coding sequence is TGTGCCAGCATTCCGAGGCGCTACACCTTC. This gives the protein CASIPRRYTF.

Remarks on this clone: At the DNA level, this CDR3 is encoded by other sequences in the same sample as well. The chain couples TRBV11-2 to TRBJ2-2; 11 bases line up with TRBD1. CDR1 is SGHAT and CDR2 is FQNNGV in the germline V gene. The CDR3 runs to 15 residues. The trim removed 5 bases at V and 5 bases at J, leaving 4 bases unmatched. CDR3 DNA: TGTGCCAGCAGCCGGACAGGGGGCGAGACCGGGGAGCTGTTTTTT. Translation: CASSRTGGETGELFF.